One sample yielded the 19 T cell receptor beta chains listed below, sequenced in a study of T cell responses to AZD1222 COVID-19 vaccine. Generated by immunoSEQ multiplex PCR, the TCRdb table keeps only in-frame clones and is missing some. The sample has over 110,000 clones; 90% to 95% are singletons. The source was peripheral blood, collected on day 0 of AZD1222 vaccination. These receptors were collected from an adult in good health.

This sequence joins TRBV5-1 and TRBJ1-1; tentative D call: TRBD1 (5 bases). The germline V gene encodes CDR1 SGHRS and CDR2 YFSETQ. Trimming stripped 5 bases from V and 5 bases from J, with 16 bases between. The CDR3 spans 14 residues. The CDR3 here is CASRAATGRTEAFF. In DNA form, the CDR3 reads TGCGCCAGCAGGGCCGCTACGGGACGTACTGAAGCTTTCTTT. Full variable domain (outside the CDR3, taken from reference TRBV5-1 and TRBJ1-1): KAGVTQTPRYLIKTRGQQVTLSCSPISGHRSVSWYQQTPGQGLQFLFEYFSETQRNKGNFPGRFSGRQFSNSRSEMNVSTLELGDSALYLCASRAATGRTEAFFGQGTRLTVV.

V is TRBV13 and J is TRBJ2-3, with 9 bases matching TRBD1. Per the germline V gene, CDR1 is PRHDT and CDR2 is FYEKMQ (reference sequence). V trimming: 5 bases; J trimming: 2 bases; junction bases outside the gene matches: 17. This CDR3 is 19 amino acids long. The DNA of the CDR3 is TGTGCCAGCAGCCCAGGGGACAGGGACCTTCCGCCCCACACAGATACGCAGTATTTT. This encodes CASSPGDRDLPPHTDTQYF.

V gene TRBV11-2 combines with J gene TRBJ1-1, with D maybe TRBD1 (5 bases). V was trimmed by 0 bases and J by 9 bases, leaving 11 bases between them. Germline-derived CDR1 and CDR2 are SGHAT and FQNNGV. The CDR3 totals 13 residues. The CDR3 here is CASSLDRGGKAFF. Written as DNA, the CDR3 is TGTGCCAGCAGCTTAGATCGGGGCGGTAAAGCTTTCTTT.

The chain employs TRBV7-2 and TRBJ2-6; unclear D gene. Germline CDR1 SGHTA, CDR2 FQGNSA. The germline V and J ends were trimmed by 1 base and 0 bases, with 10 bases remaining between them. The CDR3 is 17 residues long. The CDR3 DNA reads TGTGCCAGCAGCTTAGTTCCGGGCAGCTCTGGGGCCAACGTCCTGACTTTC. It specifies CASSLVPGSSGANVLTF.

The rearrangement links TRBV9 to TRBJ2-2, with TRBD2 matching 14 bases. Germline assignment: CDR1 SGDLS and CDR2 YYNGEE. The CDR3 spans 16 residues. V was clipped by 4 bases and J by 8 bases; unmatched bases: 7. For the CDR3, the DNA is TGTGCCAGCAGCCCCCGGACTAGCGGGAGGAGGGGGGAGCTGTTTTTT. This sequence encodes CASSPRTSGRRGELFF.

V is TRBV11-2 and J is TRBJ2-7; D is tentatively TRBD1 or TRBD2 (5 bases each). Germline CDR1 and CDR2: SGHAT and FQNNGV. The CDR3 extends over 14 amino acids. With 1 base removed from V and 6 bases from J, the gap between germline ends came to 13 bases. The CDR3 spells CASSLGGTGAEQYF. The CDR3 DNA sequence: TGTGCCAGCAGCTTAGGAGGCACCGGGGCCGAGCAGTACTTC.

The J gene is TRBJ2-6, the V gene TRBV7-6, with D maybe TRBD1 (6 bases). The CDR3 loop spans 16 amino acids. Germline V gene lookup returns CDR1 SGHVS and CDR2 FNYEAQ. V dropped 4 bases and J dropped 0 bases, with 10 bases sitting between them. CDR3 amino acids: CASSSRTVSGANVLTF. As DNA, the CDR3 is TGTGCCAGCAGCTCCAGGACAGTCTCTGGGGCCAACGTCCTGACTTTC.

Notes on this clone: Other DNA sequences within the sample encode an identical CDR3. The genes are TRBV2 and TRBJ1-5; 7 nucleotides line up with TRBD1. The J segment lost 4 bases and the V segment lost 4 bases, leaving 4 bases of the junction unmatched. The CDR3 contains 14 residues. Germline V CDR1 and CDR2: SNHLY, FYNNEI. CDR3 bases: TGTGCCAGCAGTGGACAGGGCAGGAATCAGCCCCAGCATTTT. Protein sequence: CASSGQGRNQPQHF.

This chain connects TRBV5-5 to TRBJ1-2; D remains unclear. The germline CDR1 and CDR2 sequences are SGHKS and YYEKEE (reference sequence). The CDR3 runs to 14 residues. V dropped 3 bases and J dropped 7 bases, with 16 bases sitting between them. The CDR3 DNA is TGTGCCAGCAGCTCTGGCGGCTTAGCTAGTGGCTACACCTTC. Protein: CASSSGGLASGYTF.

V and J are TRBV30 and TRBJ2-4; 7 bases agree with TRBD1. This CDR3 spans 11 amino acids. In germline, CDR1 is GTSNPN, CDR2 SVGIG (reference sequence). V was pared by 5 bases and J by 7 bases, with 2 bases of the junction left unmatched. CDR3 sequence: CAWEQGNIQYF. CDR3 DNA: TGTGCCTGGGAACAGGGGAACATTCAGTACTTC.

The chain links TRBV5-1 to TRBJ2-2, with D unclear. The CDR3 is 14 residues long. Looked up from germline, CDR1 is SGHRS and CDR2 is YFSETQ. Trimming pared 1 base from V and 4 bases from J, leaving 8 bases between. CDR3: CASSLTQTTGELFF. The CDR3 coding sequence is TGCGCCAGCAGCTTGACACAGACCACCGGGGAGCTGTTTTTT.

The chain carries TRBV4-1 and TRBJ2-7; D unclear. Trimming took off 2 bases at V and 2 bases at J, with 16 bases between the two ends. CDR3 length equals 16 residues. Germline lookup yields CDR1 MGHRA and CDR2 YSYEKL. This CDR3 reads CASSQIYDPNTYEQYF. The CDR3 nucleotides are TGCGCCAGCAGCCAAATCTACGATCCCAACACCTACGAGCAGTACTTC.

This chain joins TRBV2 and TRBJ2-7; no reliable D call. The germline V and J ends were trimmed by 5 bases and 2 bases, with 7 bases remaining between them. The CDR3 covers 12 residues. Germline V gene data show CDR1 as SNHLY and CDR2 as FYNNEI. CDR3 amino acids: CASSPEPYEQYF. The CDR3, as DNA: TGTGCCAGCAGTCCTGAACCCTACGAGCAGTACTTC.

This clone was recorded only once. The chain uses TRBV29-1 and TRBJ1-2; unclear D gene. The CDR3 contains 13 residues. Germline assignment: CDR1 SQVTM and CDR2 ANQGSEA. The V end lost 7 bases, the J end lost 4 bases, and 16 bases lay between the germline ends. CDR3 residues: CSGAVGISYGYTF. The CDR3 DNA sequence: TGCAGCGGCGCTGTGGGCATATCCTATGGCTACACCTTC.

The chain employs TRBV27 and TRBJ2-7, with 7 bases that match TRBD1. Per the germline V gene, CDR1 is MNHEY and CDR2 is SMNVEV (reference sequence). There are 13 residues in the CDR3. With V trimmed by 3 bases and J by 5 bases, 4 bases remained unmatched. The CDR3 region is CASSLTGWNEQYF. Written as DNA, the CDR3 is TGTGCCAGCAGTTTGACAGGGTGGAACGAGCAGTACTTC.

The rearrangement uses TRBV9 and TRBJ2-5; the D is unclear. Germline CDR1 SGDLS, CDR2 YYNGEE. V dropped 0 bases and J dropped 5 bases, with 11 bases sitting between them. The CDR3 sequence is 14 residues long. CDR3 residues: CASSVALVSETQYF. The CDR3 DNA reads as TGTGCCAGCAGCGTAGCGTTGGTGTCGGAGACCCAGTACTTC.

This chain uses TRBV5-8 with TRBJ2-3; TRBD2 matches 9 bases. The CDR3 runs to 15 residues. J gave up 6 bases and V 2 bases, and 7 bases lay outside the gene matches. Germline V CDR1 and CDR2: SGHTS, YDEGEE. CDR3 residues: CASSFGGGATDTQYF. In nucleotides, the CDR3 is TGTGCCAGCAGCTTCGGCGGGGGGGCGACGGATACGCAGTATTTT.

V and J are TRBV5-1 and TRBJ2-7; no definite D call. The germline V and J ends were trimmed by 2 bases and 7 bases, with 13 bases remaining between them. This CDR3 has 13 amino acids. Per the germline V gene, CDR1 is SGHRS and CDR2 is YFSETQ. The CDR3 reads CASSFAPNGEQYF. CDR3 in DNA: TGCGCCAGCAGCTTCGCTCCGAATGGAGAGCAGTACTTC.

This chain connects TRBV10-2 to TRBJ1-6; no definite D call. This CDR3 is 13 amino acids long. V dropped 6 bases and J dropped 0 bases, with 3 bases sitting between them. Germline-derived CDR1 and CDR2 are WSHSY and SAAADI. The CDR3 region is CASRGSYNSPLHF. The DNA of the CDR3 is TGCGCCAGCAGGGGCTCCTATAATTCACCCCTCCACTTT.